This entry lists 11 T cell receptor beta chains sequenced from one sample in a study of blood T cell repertoires in COVID-19 (dated by TCRdb to 2019 to 2021). The library was generated by the immunoSEQ multiplex PCR assay. In TCRdb, the immuneACCESS table is reduced to in-frame sequences with V and J assigned. These tables do not hold every clone; where another copy was compared, an unresolved V gene accounts for under half, and the others remain unexplained. This sample gives approximately 120,000 clones in total; about three quarters of them show up just once. The ten largest account for about 2.2% of the sample. The material sequenced was peripheral blood. Receptors originate from a woman aged 70-85 years with acute or convalescent COVID-19.

The chain is built from TRBV7-6 and TRBJ2-1, with D uncertain. The length of the CDR3 is 16 residues. Trimming removed 0 bases at V and 4 bases at J, with 13 bases between. The germline CDR1 and CDR2 sequences are SGHVS and FNYEAQ. The CDR3 region has the DNA TGTGCCAGCAGCTTAGCCTCCCGTGGGCCTTACAATGAGCAGTTCTTC. It encodes CASSLASRGPYNEQFF.

V gene TRBV7-2 combines with J gene TRBJ1-2; 8 bases align to TRBD1. The CDR3 covers 15 residues. The germline gives CDR1 SGHTA, CDR2 FQGNSA. V lost 5 bases, J lost 0 bases, and 5 bases stayed unmatched. The CDR3 DNA reads as TGTGCCAGCAGCGTAGACAGGGGTGCTAACTATGGCTACACCTTC. It codes for CASSVDRGANYGYTF.

V gene TRBV6-1 combines with J gene TRBJ1-6; D gene unclear. V was trimmed by 1 base and J by 4 bases, leaving 14 bases between them. The CDR3 has 17 residues. Germline V gene lookup returns CDR1 MNHNS and CDR2 SASEGT. CDR3 residues: CASSEGRGRWYNSPLHF. CDR3 nucleotide sequence: TGTGCCAGCAGTGAAGGGAGAGGGCGTTGGTATAATTCACCCCTCCACTTT.

The rearrangement links TRBV7-8 to TRBJ2-1; 10 bases are a match to TRBD2. CDR1 and CDR2 (germline): SGHVS, FQNEAQ. V shed 2 bases, J shed 7 bases, and the junction held 8 bases outside the gene matches. There are 16 residues in the CDR3. CDR3 amino acids: CASSLLSLAGVNEQFF. CDR3 nucleotides: TGTGCCAGCAGCTTATTAAGTCTAGCGGGAGTAAATGAGCAGTTCTTC.

This clone was seen only a few times. V usage is TRBV25-1 and J usage is TRBJ2-7, with TRBD2 matching 11 bases. The V gene's germline CDR1 is MGHDK and CDR2 SYGVNS. The length of the CDR3 is 15 residues. With 6 bases clipped from V and 0 bases from J, the junction kept 4 bases outside the gene matches. CDR3 sequence (DNA): TGTGCCAGCAGACTCGGGACTAGCGGCTCCTACGAGCAGTACTTC. Translation: CASRLGTSGSYEQYF.

The chain couples TRBV7-9 to TRBJ1-3; 10 nucleotides agree with TRBD1. The germline V gene encodes CDR1 SEHNR and CDR2 FQNEAQ (reference sequence). The ends lost 5 bases at V and 0 bases at J; junction bases unmatched: 10. The CDR3 spans 18 residues. CDR3 sequence: CASSIVRTGGFSGNTIYF. Written as DNA, the CDR3 is TGTGCCAGCAGCATAGTCCGGACAGGGGGATTCTCTGGAAACACCATATATTTT.

V and J are TRBV21-1 and TRBJ1-4; the DNA was not compared with TRBD1, the D call given in the table. TRBV21-1 is recorded as a pseudogene. This CDR3 spans 17 amino acids. DNA of the CDR3: TGTGCCAGCATCCCAGCCGGACAGGGGAGAACTAATGAAAAACTGTTTTTT. Translation gives CASIPAGQGRTNEKLFF.

The chain combines TRBV6-1 with TRBJ1-6; no reliable D call. Trimming cost V 3 bases and J 9 bases, with 18 bases left between them. Germline V gene sequence: CDR1 MNHNS, CDR2 SASEGT. This CDR3 has 16 amino acids. The CDR3 coding sequence is TGTGCCAGCAGTGATAACTGGTTTCGACTAACTTCACCCCTCCACTTT. Translated, it gives CASSDNWFRLTSPLHF.

This rearrangement joins TRBV6-5 to TRBJ2-7, with D tentatively TRBD2 (7 bases). Germline V gives CDR1 MNHEY, CDR2 SVGAGI. The CDR3 runs to 16 residues. The germline V and J ends were trimmed by 0 bases and 1 base, with 13 bases remaining between them. This CDR3 reads CASSYSTGGPSYEQYF. In nucleotides, the CDR3 is TGTGCCAGCAGTTACTCGACGGGGGGCCCATCCTACGAGCAGTACTTC.

The chain joins TRBV6-5 to TRBJ2-1; possible D gene TRBD2, 5 bases. The CDR3 has 15 amino acids. Trimming took 4 bases from V and 0 from J, leaving 10 bases between them. Germline CDR1 MNHEY, CDR2 SVGAGI. The CDR3 loop is CASSSRRSSYNEQFF. The DNA of the CDR3 is TGTGCCAGCAGTTCTCGGAGGAGCTCCTACAATGAGCAGTTCTTC.

The chain is built from TRBV2 and TRBJ1-5, with D maybe TRBD1 (5 bases). The germline V gene encodes CDR1 SNHLY and CDR2 FYNNEI. The ends were cut back, 6 bases at V and 6 bases at J, with 12 bases in the middle. The CDR3 runs 13 residues. CDR3 in DNA: TGTGCCAGCAGAGGAGAAGGGGTTCAGCCCCAGCATTTT. It specifies CASRGEGVQPQHF.